This T cell receptor (beta chain) was recorded in a study of neurological immune-mediated disorders. Findings and limits, study-wide: TCR clonal expansion peaked in HTLV-1-associated myelopathy patients and was lowest in multiple sclerosis patients.

This clonotype was seen many times. Its target is unknown. The cDNA was produced through 5'RACE with 10-nucleotide random UMIs. From the 5' RACE reads, TCRdb called clonotypes with MiXCR, one entry per CDR3 protein. This repertoire shows under 45,000 distinct CDR3 sequences, more than 14% found once; its top ten account for approximately 4%. The CDR3 sequence is 18 residues long. The V gene lost 0 bases and the J gene lost 2 bases, with 17 bases spanning the gap. Germline-derived CDR1 and CDR2 are DFQATT and SNEGSKA (reference sequence). Libraries from sorted cells used 900,000 to 1,000,000 T cells (CD4+ or CD8+).

This TCR derives from a woman aged 60-75 years with HTLV-1-associated myelopathy (HAM/TSP). Input material: CD4+ T cells from blood. V and J are TRBV20-1 and TRBJ1-6; no firm D call. CDR3 DNA sequence: TGCAGTGCTAGAGAACCAGGACCCAATCCCACCTATAATTCACCCCTCCACTTT. As protein: CSAREPGPNPTYNSPLHF.